The rows below give T cell receptor beta chains drawn from one sample of a study of shared clonotypes between healthy human individuals. Repertoires were generated with immunoSEQ multiplex PCR, while TCRdb's copy carries only in-frame clones and drops some. The sample records approximately 2,200,000 clones, about 92% being singletons. Sequenced material: naive CD8+ T cells from PBMCs. The source of these receptors is a man younger than 35 in good health. Some clones in this sample may be carry-over from other donors' samples. The CDR3 runs from the conserved cysteine through the conserved F or W. Fields, in order: V gene, CDR3 protein.

TRBV19,CASSWGEGNQPQHF
TRBV15,CATGTAELVQYF
TRBV10-2,CASSVVQRNIPARAYNEQFF
TRBV13,CASSLDWGEAFF
TRBV6-1,CASSEFVSGGQSEAFF
TRBV5-6,CASRDRGNYEQYF
TRBV6-5,CASSYGVSYEQYF
TRBV6-7,CASSSTGGAGYGYTF
TRBV7-9,CASSLSGGRYSYEQYF
TRBV7-9,CASSLAQLALSGNTIYF
TRBV7-9,CASSLAAEPGGPQHF
TRBV9,CASSPLGSGFPYF
TRBV23-1,CASYGDIQYF
TRBV28,CASSPSGQTRLRPAQYF
TRBV11-2,CASSPWVVPSRGGTDTQYF
TRBV7-6,CASSPRQTGNYGYTF
TRBV7-9,CASSPKVQGENTEAFF
TRBV6-4,CASSDIRGFADTQYF
TRBV30,CAWIGGGNTEAFF
TRBV7-8,CASSSLSTGGEQFF
TRBV6-5,CASTAGGVRGETQYF
TRBV4-1,CASSQIAGDTTDTQYF
TRBV6-5,CASSSWGRRETQYF
TRBV29-1,CSVDTPGQGQETQYF
TRBV27,CASSPLGGYQPQHF
TRBV11-2,CASSPPGTGANEQFF
TRBV15,CATSLGGETQYF
TRBV5-1,CASGITPGLAEYNEQFF
TRBV4-1,CASSQVGPEAPDTQYF
TRBV4-3,CASSQVGTSGRAVGNEQFF
TRBV13,CASSLEAGRTEAFF
TRBV4-3,CASSPYATGSPTYNEQFF
TRBV9,CASSPTGEGADNEQFF
TRBV9,CASSADSPVGDTQYF
TRBV5-1,CASSLAIGSNEQFF
TRBV21-1,CASTNGRTPARQQYF
TRBV7-2,CASSWSGGFTDTQYF
TRBV4-1,CASSHSGVSTDTQYF
TRBV29-1,CSVAGGQDSYEQYF
TRBV19,CASSPDRAGGHQPQHF
TRBV6-5,CASSYGSRGELFF
TRBV5-1,CASSLLGGSMTDTQYF
TRBV6-6,CASSYSQGWYF
TRBV6-4,CASSDSGLAGYNEQFF
TRBV29-1,CSVLGGNEQFF
TRBV4-1,CASSQVPSGNTIYF
TRBV4-1,CASSQALIATPRNEQFF
TRBV27,CASSSGRYNEQFF
TRBV27,CASSFSTALYNVLTF
TRBV5-5,CASSPVGRRTDTQYF
TRBV6-5,CASSLGALSTDTQYF
TRBV7-6,CASSLGGQTSYGYTF
TRBV10-3,CAISDYRGTHSYEQYF
TRBV4-1,CASSQKTVSNQPQHF